A selection of T cell receptor beta chains follows, all from one sample in a study of siplizumab effects on memory and regulatory T cells. Here immunoSEQ multiplex PCR was the method, and the copy in TCRdb shows in-frame clones only, minus some. Of about 91,000 clones listed, under 95% are singletons. What was sequenced was CD8+ T cells sorted from blood. The receptors here all came from a human donor in good health. Each CDR3 is given with its conserved first and last residue. D genes are given only for firm matches. Part of the rows lack a size; the others show once, few, many or a class for expanded clones.

size | D | J | V | DNA | CDR3
. | . | TRBJ1-1 | TRBV6-5 | TGTGCCAGCAGTTTGTACAGGAATACCAATGCAGCTTTCTTT | CASSLYRNTNAAFF
. | . | TRBJ2-1 | TRBV6-5 | TGTGCCAGCAGTTACTTCGAGTACAATGAGCAGTTCTTC | CASSYFEYNEQFF
once | TRBD2 | TRBJ2-3 | TRBV15 | TGTGCCACCAGCAGAGATCTTGCGGGGGGGCCCGCAGATACGCAGTATTTT | CATSRDLAGGPADTQYF
. | TRBD2 | TRBJ2-3 | TRBV30 | TGTGCCTGGAGTGGACCGGGGGGGGATACGCAGTATTTT | CAWSGPGGDTQYF
. | TRBD1 | TRBJ1-1 | TRBV19 | TGTGCCAGTACCCTCGCCGGGACAGGGGACACTGAAGCTTTCTTT | CASTLAGTGDTEAFF
. | TRBD2 | TRBJ2-1 | TRBV4-3 | TGCGCCAGCAGCCAAGATAAGTCAGCGGGAGTCTACAATGAGCAGTTCTTC | CASSQDKSAGVYNEQFF
. | TRBD2 | TRBJ2-3 | TRBV7-9 | TGTGCCAGCAGCAAAACTAGCGGGAGGGCCAGAGATACGCAGTATTTT | CASSKTSGRARDTQYF
. | . | TRBJ2-5 | TRBV13 | TGTGCCAGCAGCTTAGCGGAACAAGAGACCCAGTACTTC | CASSLAEQETQYF
. | . | TRBJ1-5 | TRBV7-9 | TGTGCCAGCAGCTTTGACGGCAATCAGCCCCAGCATTTT | CASSFDGNQPQHF
. | TRBD2 | TRBJ2-3 | TRBV13 | TGTGCCAGCAGCGCGGGAGAGAGCTCGGAAGATACGCAGTATTTT | CASSAGESSEDTQYF
. | TRBD1 | TRBJ2-7 | TRBV2 | TGTGCCAGCAGTGAAGAAGGGACAGGGATGACCTACGAGCAGTACTTC | CASSEEGTGMTYEQYF
. | . | TRBJ2-7 | TRBV7-9 | TGTGCCAGCAGCTTAGGTGGGGGATACTACGAGCAGTACTTC | CASSLGGGYYEQYF
. | TRBD2 | TRBJ2-1 | TRBV15 | TGTGCCACCAGCAGGCGTATGCAGCGGGGGGACAATGAGCAGTTCTTC | CATSRRMQRGDNEQFF
. | TRBD1 | TRBJ2-2 | TRBV25-1 | TGTGCCAGCAGTGAATTCGGGACAGGGTTAGGCGGGGAGCTGTTTTTT | CASSEFGTGLGGELFF
. | TRBD2 | TRBJ2-3 | TRBV10-2 | TGCGCCAGCAGACTTAGCGGGAGCACTAGCACAGATACGCAGTATTTT | CASRLSGSTSTDTQYF
few | . | TRBJ2-1 | TRBV6-5 | TGTGCCAGCAGCCTTCGTAGCGACAATGAGCAGTTCTTC | CASSLRSDNEQFF
. | . | TRBJ1-5 | TRBV5-6 | TGTGCCAGCAGCTTTGGAACAGACTCCAATCAGCCCCAGCATTTT | CASSFGTDSNQPQHF
. | TRBD1 | TRBJ2-7 | TRBV19 | TGTGCCAGTAGTGAATTCGGACAGGGGTACGAGCAGTACTTC | CASSEFGQGYEQYF
. | . | TRBJ1-1 | TRBV19 | TGTGCCAGTATGATAGTTCGGGCACTGAACACTGAAGCTTTCTTT | CASMIVRALNTEAFF
. | . | TRBJ1-6 | TRBV6-6 | TGTGCCAGCAGCTTACAGGGACACTGGGATTCACCCCTCCACTTT | CASSLQGHWDSPLHF
. | TRBD2 | TRBJ2-1 | TRBV6-4 | TGTGCCAGCAGTCCCGGGACTAGCGGGGACTACAATGAGCAGTTCTTC | CASSPGTSGDYNEQFF
. | TRBD2 | TRBJ2-3 | TRBV4-1 | TGCGCCAGCAGCCCGGGGACTAGCGGAGCAGATACGCAGTATTTT | CASSPGTSGADTQYF
once | . | TRBJ2-3 | TRBV9 | TGTGCCAGCAGCCTCCTAACGGGAGTGGCAGATACGCAGTATTTT | CASSLLTGVADTQYF
. | TRBD1 | TRBJ2-7 | TRBV27 | TGTGCCAGCAGTAGGGGGACAGTGGGGCTGGGCGAGCAGTACTTC | CASSRGTVGLGEQYF
. | TRBD1 | TRBJ2-1 | TRBV27 | TGTGCCAGCAGTCAGGACAGGGGTGAGCAGTTCTTC | CASSQDRGEQFF
. | . | TRBJ1-5 | TRBV30 | TGTGCCTGGAGTGCCCCCCACGGGAATCAGCCCCAGCATTTT | CAWSAPHGNQPQHF
. | . | TRBJ1-1 | TRBV5-6 | TGTGCCAGCAGCTTGGCCGGGGATGGCACTGAAGCTTTCTTT | CASSLAGDGTEAFF
. | TRBD1 | TRBJ2-6 | TRBV9 | TGTGCCAGCAGCTCAGGGGGCTCTGGGGCCAACGTCCTGACTTTC | CASSSGGSGANVLTF
. | . | TRBJ2-3 | TRBV11-2 | TGTGCCAGCAGCCCGGGTAGCGCGATCACAGATACGCAGTATTTT | CASSPGSAITDTQYF
. | . | TRBJ1-5 | TRBV9 | TGTGCCAGCAGCGTAGTCGGCAGGGAACACAATCAGCCCCAGCATTTT | CASSVVGREHNQPQHF
. | . | TRBJ1-1 | TRBV7-9 | TGTGCCAGCAGTTTACAGGGAGGGGGTGATGAAGCTTTCTTT | CASSLQGGGDEAFF
medium-sized | . | TRBJ2-1 | TRBV6-6 | TGTGCCAGCAGTTACTCTGGGCAAAACAATGAGCAGTTCTTC | CASSYSGQNNEQFF
. | TRBD1 | TRBJ1-1 | TRBV9 | TGTGCCAGCAGCCCACAGGGGGGCCTCACTGAAGCTTTCTTT | CASSPQGGLTEAFF
. | TRBD2 | TRBJ2-3 | TRBV15 | TGTGCCACCAGCAGAGGCGGGAGCAGCACAGATACGCAGTATTTT | CATSRGGSSTDTQYF
. | . | TRBJ1-1 | TRBV9 | TGTGCCAGCAGCGCATTAGAGGGGAGTTTGAACACTGAAGCTTTCTTT | CASSALEGSLNTEAFF
. | TRBD2 | TRBJ2-1 | TRBV7-9 | TGTGCCAGCAGCTTAGGACTAGCGGGAGTCCATGAGCAGTTCTTC | CASSLGLAGVHEQFF
. | . | TRBJ2-2 | TRBV12-2 | TGTGCAAGTCGCTTAGGGACCGAGCAGAACACCGGGGAGCTGTTTTTT | CASRLGTEQNTGELFF
. | . | TRBJ1-3 | TRBV13 | TGTGCCAGCAGCTTAGAAGGGGCAGTCTCTGGAAACACCATATATTTT | CASSLEGAVSGNTIYF
. | TRBD2 | TRBJ2-2 | TRBV7-9 | TGTGCCAGCAGCTCCGGGACTAGTTTGGCCGGGGAGCTGTTTTTT | CASSSGTSLAGELFF
. | . | TRBJ2-7 | TRBV4-2 | TGTGCCAGCAGCCAAGATAGATCGGTGGTCAGGAGCTCCTACGAGCAGTACTTC | CASSQDRSVVRSSYEQYF
. | . | TRBJ1-1 | TRBV5-6 | TGTGCCAGCAGCACTAGACGGATAATGAACACTGAAGCTTTCTTT | CASSTRRIMNTEAFF
. | . | TRBJ2-7 | TRBV11-3 | TGTGCCAGCAGCTTAGATCATGGCGAGCAGTACTTC | CASSLDHGEQYF
. | TRBD2 | TRBJ2-7 | TRBV13 | TGTGCCAGCAGCTTAGTCCCTAGCGGGAGCCCCGAGCAGTACTTC | CASSLVPSGSPEQYF
. | . | TRBJ2-1 | TRBV4-2 | TGTGCCAGCAGCCAAGCCGGGACCGCACGCAATGAGCAGTTCTTC | CASSQAGTARNEQFF
. | . | TRBJ2-3 | TRBV21-1 | TGTGCCAGCAGCCCCCCCCGGGGTGCGCAGTATTTT | CASSPPRGAQYF
. | . | TRBJ1-1 | TRBV28 | TGTGCCAGCAGTTTGGGGGGGTTGAACACTGAAGCTTTCTTT | CASSLGGLNTEAFF